This T cell receptor beta chain comes out of a study of monozygotic twins with inflammatory bowel disease. Study-wide results and caveats: Evidence did not back any single strong signal or clonotype linked to IBD.

This CDR3 has 14 residues. Germline values: CDR1 SGHAT, CDR2 FQNNGV. TCRalpha and TCRbeta cDNA was put through two nested PCRs of approximately 17 and 9 cycles. Reprocessing the 5' RACE reads, TCRdb reports a single entry for every CDR3 protein and omits DNA. The table lists about 330,000 distinct CDR3 sequences. On this clonotype itself: The antigen is not known.

The J gene is TRBJ2-7, the V gene TRBV11-2; no DNA is available, so the TRBD2 call from TCRdb remains unchecked. The specimen sequenced was blood. This clonotype originated in a human donor with ulcerative colitis or Crohn's disease, or a healthy co-twin of an affected twin (not recorded which). The CDR3 spells CASSFGTSGYEQYF.